Presented here are 5 T cell receptor beta chains from one specimen sequenced in a study of breast tumors, draining lymph nodes, adjacent tissues. Axillary draining lymph nodes of breast cancer patients supplied the node samples. TCRdb used MiXCR to reprocess the multiplex PCR reads, holding one entry per CDR3 protein. The sample lists about 220,000 distinct CDR3 sequences, less than 45% seen once, with approximately 4% in the top ten. Sequencing was performed on axillary lymph node tissue. Receptors were obtained from a female donor with breast cancer. Some clones in this sample may be carry-over from other donors' samples.

This clonotype was picked up a small number of times. J is TRBJ2-6 and V is TRBV28; 9 bases fit TRBD2. The germline V gene encodes CDR1 MDHEN and CDR2 SYDVKM. The CDR3 is made up of 16 amino acids. V lost 4 bases and J lost 2; bases outside the gene matches: 3. The CDR3 nucleotides read TGTGCCAGCAGTTCGGCGGGAGGGGCTGGGGCCAACGTCCTGACTTTC. The encoded protein is CASSSAGGAGANVLTF.

The chain combines TRBV7-2 with TRBJ2-7, with a tentative D call TRBD2 (6 bases). The germline V gene encodes CDR1 SGHTA and CDR2 FQGNSA. With 1 base removed from V and 9 bases from J, the gap between germline ends came to 16 bases. This CDR3 has 14 residues. CDR3 residues: CASSLGGTLGAQYF. DNA for the CDR3: TGTGCCAGCAGCTTAGGGGGGACTCTCGGTGCGCAGTACTTC.

This clonotype was recorded at least ten times. This CDR3 is CASSESPGRGYTF. The DNA for the CDR3 is TGTGCCAGCAGTGAATCGCCCGGACGGGGCTACACCTTC. J is TRBJ1-2 and V is TRBV25-1; D unclear. V was pared by 1 base and J by 8 bases, with 11 bases between. CDR1 is MGHDK and CDR2 is SYGVNS in the germline V gene. The CDR3 totals 13 residues.

This clonotype was recorded at least ten times. V usage is TRBV7-8 and J usage is TRBJ2-3, with a possible D match to TRBD2 (6 bases). From germline, CDR1 is SGHVS and CDR2 FQNEAQ. The CDR3 contains 16 residues. V was trimmed by 6 bases and J by 4 bases, leaving 20 bases between them. CDR3: CASSNKRAPSPDTQYF. The CDR3 DNA follows: TGTGCCAGCAGTAATAAGCGGGCACCCAGCCCAGATACGCAGTATTTT.

This chain joins TRBV12-3 or TRBV12-4 and TRBJ2-3; 11 nucleotides match TRBD2. V dropped 3 bases and J dropped 11; count of bases not matched to a gene: 7. The CDR3 is 14 residues long. CDR3 protein: CASSFIAGGYEQYF. As DNA, the CDR3 is TGTGCCAGCAGTTTCATAGCGGGAGGGTACGAGCAGTATTTT.